This T cell receptor beta chain was recovered during a study of blood T cell repertoires in COVID-19. On the study more broadly: In each case, the material was cDNA or gDNA derived from T cells, B-cell-depleted T cells, or PBMCs.

V lost 5 bases, J lost 4 bases, and 5 bases lay in between. CDR1 and CDR2 from the germline V gene are DFQATT and SNEGSKA (reference sequence). The CDR3 length is 10 residues. Cohort placement rested on clinical history that participants reported themselves. TCRdb's table, derived via immunoSEQ multiplex PCR, lists solely in-frame clones and lacks some. The table has roughly 300,000 clones, 70% to 90% seen once. The sequenced sample was PBMCs or T cells enriched from blood (not recorded which). The chain combines TRBV20-1 with TRBJ2-5; no clear D. This TCR came from a woman aged 25 to 39 who had recovered from COVID-19. CDR3 in amino acids: CSALIETQYF. DNA of the CDR3: TGCAGTGCTCTAATAGAGACCCAGTACTTC.